This T cell receptor beta chain was identified during a study of early T cells in non-severe SARS-CoV-2 infection. Deletions cut 3 bases from V and 6 bases from J, with 8 bases between. Germline V CDR1 and CDR2: MNHEY, SMNVEV (reference sequence). This CDR3 region has 13 residues. TCRdb ran MiXCR on the 5' RACE reads and lists one entry per CDR3 protein. The repertoire holds fewer than 120,000 distinct CDR3 sequences, with around an eighth as singletons. This specimen consisted of whole blood, obtained at baseline. The sequence was collected from an adult who was a healthcare worker with PCR-confirmed SARS-CoV-2 infection or an uninfected control (not recorded which). The V and J genes are TRBV27 and TRBJ2-2; no definite D call. Written as DNA, the CDR3 is TGTGCCAGCAGTTTGGGGTATCCCGGGGAGCTGTTTTTT. It codes for CASSLGYPGELFF.